Below are 21 T cell receptor beta chains sequenced from a single sample in a study of blood T cell repertoires in COVID-19. TCRdb's copy holds only in-frame clones and misses some; the assay was immunoSEQ multiplex PCR. This table has 140,000 to 150,000 clones, roughly 89% appearing once. The sample consisted of peripheral blood. The receptors stem from a man aged 25-45 years with COVID-19, enrolled during active disease.

The rearrangement links TRBV2 to TRBJ1-2, with D possibly being TRBD1 (5 bases). V lost 6 bases and J lost 3, with 14 bases in between. In germline, CDR1 is SNHLY, CDR2 FYNNEI. The CDR3 extends over 14 amino acids. In nucleotides, the CDR3 is TGTGCCAGCAGCGCAGCTGGACAAGACTATGGCTACACCTTC. This gives the protein CASSAAGQDYGYTF.

V usage is TRBV6-5 and J usage is TRBJ2-1, with TRBD1 matching over 7 bases. Germline V lookup: CDR1 MNHEY, CDR2 SVGAGI. Trimming removed 6 bases from V and 0 bases from J; junction bases left unmatched: 2. This CDR3 comprises 14 residues. The DNA for the CDR3 is TGTGCCAGCAGGGGACAGCGCTCCTACAATGAGCAGTTCTTC. It is translated as CASRGQRSYNEQFF.

This clone was detected many times. The genes are TRBV2 and TRBJ2-7, with 9 bases identical to TRBD1. The V gene's germline CDR1 is SNHLY and CDR2 FYNNEI. V was pared by 2 bases and J by 5 bases, with 13 bases of the junction left unmatched. This CDR3 contains 17 residues. DNA for the CDR3: TGTGCCAGCAGTGAAAAGAGTCGGGGACAGGGTAACCACGAGCAGTACTTC. This codes for CASSEKSRGQGNHEQYF. Full variable domain (rest looked up from reference TRBV2 and TRBJ2-7): EPEVTQTPSHQVTQMGQEVILRCVPISNHLYFYWYRQILGQKVEFLVSFYNNEISEKSEIFDDQFSVERPDGSNFTLKIRSTKLEDSAMYFCASSEKSRGQGNHEQYFGPGTRLTVT.

The chain links TRBV3-1 (or the pseudogene TRBV3-2) to TRBJ2-5, with unresolved D. CDR3 size: 15 residues. CDR1 is LGHDT, CDR2 YNNKEL, per germline (reference sequence). Between the trimmed V and J ends, which lost 0 bases and 5 bases, there was a span of 13 bases. CDR3: CASSQDLARRETQYF. The CDR3 nucleotides are TGTGCCAGCAGCCAAGATCTGGCTCGGCGGGAGACCCAGTACTTC.

V gene TRBV12-5 combines with J gene TRBJ1-2; 9 nucleotides line up with TRBD1. Trimming took 1 base from V and 13 from J; bases not matched to a gene: 7. Germline V lookup: CDR1 LGHNT, CDR2 FRNRAP. This CDR3 is 13 amino acids long. This chain's CDR3 is CASGLGHGQGTTF. Written as DNA, the CDR3 is TGTGCTAGTGGTTTGGGACACGGACAGGGGACCACCTTC.

This chain connects TRBV29-1 to TRBJ1-2; tentatively, D is TRBD1 (5 bases). CDR3 length equals 12 residues. Germline-derived CDR1 and CDR2 are SQVTM and ANQGSEA. V was shortened by 5 bases and J by 8 bases, with 15 bases between the two germline ends. The CDR3 nucleotides are TGCAGCGTTTCGGACATTGATAAAGGCTACACCTTC. Its translation: CSVSDIDKGYTF.

This clone has only a few counts. The V call is TRBV14, the J call TRBJ1-1; maybe TRBD1 (5 bases). Germline loops: CDR1 SGHDN, CDR2 FVKESK. V gave up 4 bases and J gave up 7 bases, with 16 bases separating them. The CDR3 extends over 14 amino acids. The CDR3 protein is CASSPFQGELEAFF. DNA of the CDR3: TGTGCCAGCAGCCCTTTCCAGGGTGAACTTGAAGCTTTCTTT.

The V and J genes are TRBV19 and TRBJ1-6; tentatively, D is TRBD1 (5 bases). Trimming cost V 1 base and J 10 bases, with 14 bases left between them. Germline CDR1 reads LNHDA; CDR2 reads SQIVND (reference sequence). This CDR3 has 15 amino acids. The CDR3 nucleotides are TGTGCCAGTAGTATAGGGACAAGGACGGACTCACCCCTCCACTTT. Translated: CASSIGTRTDSPLHF. The whole variable domain, remainder taken from reference TRBV19 and TRBJ1-6, is DGGITQSPKYLFRKEGQNVTLSCEQNLNHDAMYWYRQDPGQGLRLIYYSQIVNDFQKGDIAEGYSVSREKKESFPLTVTSAQKNPTAFYLCASSIGTRTDSPLHFGNGTRLTVT.

This chain uses TRBV24-1 with TRBJ2-1; a possible D gene is TRBD2 (6 bases). Between the trimmed V and J ends, which lost 4 bases and 4 bases, there was a span of 16 bases. Germline CDR1 KGHDR, CDR2 SFDVKD. The CDR3 consists of 16 residues. CDR3 coding DNA: TGTGCCACCAGTGACCCCGGACGCCGGGGGTACAATGAGCAGTTCTTC. Translating it yields CATSDPGRRGYNEQFF.

The chain joins TRBV18 to TRBJ2-1; 9 nucleotides match TRBD2. Looked up from germline, CDR1 is KGHSH and CDR2 is LQKENI. The CDR3 is 16 amino acids. After removal of 3 bases from V and 9 bases from J, the junction contained 12 bases not matched to a gene. The CDR3 bases are TGTGCCAGCTCACCGAGGGTTGATAGCGGGAGCACTGAGCAGTTCTTC. Protein product: CASSPRVDSGSTEQFF.

This clone was observed a single time. The rearrangement joins TRBV7-9 to TRBJ2-3; 12 nucleotides agree with TRBD2. This CDR3 spans 16 amino acids. Per the germline V gene, CDR1 is SEHNR and CDR2 is FQNEAQ (reference sequence). V gave up 7 bases and J gave up 3 bases; unmatched junction bases: 8. This CDR3 reads CASTLSLAGGTDTQYF. The CDR3 region has the DNA TGTGCCAGCACCCTATCCCTAGCGGGAGGGACAGATACGCAGTATTTT.

The genes are TRBV19 and TRBJ2-3; 11 bases are shared with TRBD2. V was pared by 3 bases and J by 5 bases, with 7 bases of the junction left unmatched. CDR1 is LNHDA, CDR2 SQIVND, per germline (reference sequence). There are 16 residues in the CDR3. CDR3 region: CASSMLAGGPLDTQYF. CDR3 DNA: TGTGCCAGTAGTATGTTAGCGGGAGGGCCATTAGATACGCAGTATTTT.

The rearrangement links TRBV30 to TRBJ2-7, with 7 bases aligning to TRBD1. CDR3 size: 14 residues. After removal of 4 bases from V and 3 bases from J, the junction contained 9 bases not matched to a gene. Germline loops: CDR1 GTSNPN, CDR2 SVGIG (reference sequence). The CDR3 nucleotides read TGTGCCTGGACTCTCCCGGGACAGTACTACGAGCAGTACTTC. This translates into CAWTLPGQYYEQYF.

This clone was seen only once. The chain is built from TRBV7-8 and TRBJ1-1; D is undetermined. The CDR3 is made up of 14 amino acids. Germline CDR1 is SGHVS and CDR2 is FQNEAQ. V was clipped by 3 bases and J by 7 bases, with 15 bases between them. The CDR3 is CASSFYGKRGEAFF. The CDR3 region has the DNA TGTGCCAGCAGCTTCTACGGGAAACGGGGTGAAGCTTTCTTT. Full variable domain (rest looked up from reference TRBV7-8 and TRBJ1-1): GAGVSQSPRYKVAKRGQDVALRCDPISGHVSLFWYQQALGQGPEFLTYFQNEAQLDKSGLPSDRFFAERPEGSVSTLKIQRTQQEDSAVYLCASSFYGKRGEAFFGQGTRLTVV.

This clone is a singleton in its sample. The rearrangement joins TRBV27 to TRBJ2-1; 9 bases line up with TRBD2. Germline V gene lookup returns CDR1 MNHEY and CDR2 SMNVEV (reference sequence). This CDR3 comprises 14 residues. Trimming removed 5 bases from V and 8 bases from J; junction bases left unmatched: 7. The CDR3 reads CASSQGLAEDEQFF. The CDR3, as DNA: TGTGCCAGCAGTCAGGGACTAGCTGAGGATGAGCAGTTCTTC.

The V and J genes are TRBV6-6 and TRBJ1-3; possible D gene TRBD1, 6 bases. The CDR3 consists of 16 residues. V lost 2 bases and J lost 0, with 11 bases in between. CDR1 and CDR2 (germline): MNHNY, SVGAGI (reference sequence). The DNA for the CDR3 is TGTGCCAGCAGTTACGGACAGAGGAGCTCTGGAAACACCATATATTTT. Its translation is CASSYGQRSSGNTIYF.

The chain recombines TRBV9 with TRBJ2-1; TRBD2 agrees at 13 bases. CDR1 and CDR2 (germline): SGDLS, YYNGEE. J lost 13 bases, V lost 3 bases, and 7 bases had no gene match. The CDR3 totals 14 residues. The CDR3 sequence is CASSDTGTSGNQFF. The CDR3 DNA reads as TGTGCCAGCAGCGACACCGGGACTAGCGGGAATCAGTTCTTC.

The chain has TRBV24-1 and TRBJ2-2; 9 nucleotides line up with TRBD2. This CDR3 has 14 residues. Per the germline V gene, CDR1 is KGHDR and CDR2 is SFDVKD. V was clipped by 10 bases and J by 4 bases; unmatched bases: 6. CDR3 region: CATRGGPGTGELFF. CDR3 nucleotides: TGTGCCACGCGGGGGGGGCCGGGCACCGGGGAGCTGTTTTTT.

J is TRBJ2-1 and V is TRBV9; 7 positions agree with TRBD2. This CDR3 region has 15 residues. CDR1 and CDR2 from the germline V gene are SGDLS and YYNGEE. The ends lost 4 bases at V and 10 bases at J; junction bases unmatched: 14. DNA of the CDR3: TGTGCCAGCAGCCCACTCGACGGGAGGCAGGGCGAGCAGTTCTTC. The encoded protein is CASSPLDGRQGEQFF.

The chain employs TRBV19 and TRBJ2-6; perhaps TRBD2 as D (5 bases). CDR1 and CDR2 (germline): LNHDA, SQIVND (reference sequence). The CDR3 sequence is 13 residues long. The CDR3 DNA reads TGTGGGGCGGGTATCGCCGGGGCCAACGTCCTGACTTTC. This translates into CGAGIAGANVLTF.

CDR3 protein: CASSIVTGGETQYF. CDR3 in DNA: TGTGCCAGTAGTATTGTAACGGGAGGAGAGACCCAGTACTTC. V gene TRBV19 combines with J gene TRBJ2-5; 7 bases are shared with TRBD2. J was trimmed by 4 bases and V by 3 bases; bases with no gene match: 5. The CDR3 sequence is 14 residues long. Germline loops: CDR1 LNHDA, CDR2 SQIVND (reference sequence). The entire variable domain, with the rest obtained from reference TRBV19 and TRBJ2-5, is as follows: DGGITQSPKYLFRKEGQNVTLSCEQNLNHDAMYWYRQDPGQGLRLIYYSQIVNDFQKGDIAEGYSVSREKKESFPLTVTSAQKNPTAFYLCASSIVTGGETQYFGPGTRLLVL.